The present T cell receptor (beta chain) was sequenced within a study of cytomegalovirus exposure and HLA in healthy donors. Overall study results and limits: TCR beta sequences reportedly predicted most subjects' HLA-A and HLA-B alleles accurately.

For this clone: As yet, its antigen is unknown.

The CDR3 extends over 18 amino acids. V dropped 4 bases and J dropped 3 bases, with 25 bases sitting between them. Germline V gene data show CDR1 as LGHNA and CDR2 as YSLEER. All donors participated as healthy donors of bone marrow. Amplification used 60 Vbeta primers and 13 Jbeta primers. TCRdb's table, derived via immunoSEQ multiplex PCR, lists solely in-frame clones and lacks some. The repertoire holds some 44,000 clones, 40% to 60% seen once, with 12% in the top ten. The chain employs TRBV4-3 and TRBJ2-7, with a weak D call TRBD2 (6 bases). The source of this sequence is a human donor in good health. The sample consisted of PBMCs. CDR3: CASSRGGSWDATGYEQYF. The CDR3 nucleotides read TGCGCCAGCAGCCGTGGGGGGAGCTGGGACGCTACGGGCTACGAGCAGTACTTC.